One and the same sample provided the 2 T cell receptor beta chains below, sequenced in a study of regulatory T cells in long-lasting Graves disease. For TCR beta, libraries came from iRepertoire HTBI primers and Arm-PCR of CDR3 regions. Each CDR3 protein gets one entry after TCRdb re-called the multiplex PCR reads with MiXCR. Altogether about 420,000 distinct CDR3 sequences are present, roughly 15% being singletons, with the ten largest covering 20% to 25%. As for time point: newly diagnosed GD, antithyroid drugs for less than 3 months. After RNA was extracted from PBMCs, the TCR library was made from it. The same sample was also used in a study of T cells in Graves' hyperthyroidism and ophthalmopathy.

The input for sequencing was peripheral blood mononuclear cells (PBMCs), taken at new diagnosis, from a patient treated with antithyroid drugs. These receptors all come from a woman under 30 with Graves disease.

This clonotype appeared a few times. Here the CDR3 reads CASSFTGVNEKLFF. In DNA, the CDR3 is TGTGCCAGCAGTTTCACGGGGGTTAATGAAAAACTGTTTTTT. The rearrangement links TRBV12-3 or TRBV12-4 to TRBJ1-4; D is perhaps TRBD1 (5 bases). Trimming cost V 3 bases and J 4 bases, with 9 bases left between them. This CDR3 contains 14 residues.

This clonotype was observed a few times. The V gene is TRBV6-1, the J gene TRBJ1-1; 7 bases are shared with TRBD1. The CDR3 contains 13 residues. Germline loops: CDR1 MNHNS, CDR2 SASEGT. J lost 1 base, V lost 7 bases, and 3 bases had no gene match. CDR3: CASTRQGNTEAFF. The CDR3 nucleotides are TGTGCCAGCACCCGACAGGGGAACACTGAAGCTTTCTTT.